This T cell receptor beta chain was captured by sequencing in a study of cytotoxic CD8 clonotypes in ibrutinib-treated CLL. Across the study: Of a cohort that held roughly eleven relapsed/refractory and roughly 15 treatment-naive patients, around 17 were IGHV unmutated.

The CDR3 covers 16 residues. Germline trimming cut 5 bases from V and 5 bases from J; bases unmatched to any gene: 5. Per germline, CDR1 SEHNR and CDR2 FQNEAQ (reference sequence). The data were produced by immunoSEQ multiplex PCR, yet TCRdb's version contains in-frame clones alone and is incomplete. This table has approximately 100,000 clones, more than 75% appearing once. To note about this clone: Its antigen is currently unknown.

Findings of the study overall: Clonality (at baseline) was higher than in age-matched healthy donors and tracked circulating CD8+ T-cell counts. Clonality climbed at ibrutinib response, then dropped toward baseline at progression.

This receptor was identified in a human donor with chronic lymphocytic leukemia. The rearrangement links TRBV7-9 to TRBJ2-2; the match to TRBD2 covers 13 bases. This specimen was PBMCs, taken after 12 months of ibrutinib treatment. Here the CDR3 DNA reads TGTGCCAGCAGCAAGGGACTAGCGGGGTTTACCGGGGAGCTGTTTTTT. Residues: CASSKGLAGFTGELFF.